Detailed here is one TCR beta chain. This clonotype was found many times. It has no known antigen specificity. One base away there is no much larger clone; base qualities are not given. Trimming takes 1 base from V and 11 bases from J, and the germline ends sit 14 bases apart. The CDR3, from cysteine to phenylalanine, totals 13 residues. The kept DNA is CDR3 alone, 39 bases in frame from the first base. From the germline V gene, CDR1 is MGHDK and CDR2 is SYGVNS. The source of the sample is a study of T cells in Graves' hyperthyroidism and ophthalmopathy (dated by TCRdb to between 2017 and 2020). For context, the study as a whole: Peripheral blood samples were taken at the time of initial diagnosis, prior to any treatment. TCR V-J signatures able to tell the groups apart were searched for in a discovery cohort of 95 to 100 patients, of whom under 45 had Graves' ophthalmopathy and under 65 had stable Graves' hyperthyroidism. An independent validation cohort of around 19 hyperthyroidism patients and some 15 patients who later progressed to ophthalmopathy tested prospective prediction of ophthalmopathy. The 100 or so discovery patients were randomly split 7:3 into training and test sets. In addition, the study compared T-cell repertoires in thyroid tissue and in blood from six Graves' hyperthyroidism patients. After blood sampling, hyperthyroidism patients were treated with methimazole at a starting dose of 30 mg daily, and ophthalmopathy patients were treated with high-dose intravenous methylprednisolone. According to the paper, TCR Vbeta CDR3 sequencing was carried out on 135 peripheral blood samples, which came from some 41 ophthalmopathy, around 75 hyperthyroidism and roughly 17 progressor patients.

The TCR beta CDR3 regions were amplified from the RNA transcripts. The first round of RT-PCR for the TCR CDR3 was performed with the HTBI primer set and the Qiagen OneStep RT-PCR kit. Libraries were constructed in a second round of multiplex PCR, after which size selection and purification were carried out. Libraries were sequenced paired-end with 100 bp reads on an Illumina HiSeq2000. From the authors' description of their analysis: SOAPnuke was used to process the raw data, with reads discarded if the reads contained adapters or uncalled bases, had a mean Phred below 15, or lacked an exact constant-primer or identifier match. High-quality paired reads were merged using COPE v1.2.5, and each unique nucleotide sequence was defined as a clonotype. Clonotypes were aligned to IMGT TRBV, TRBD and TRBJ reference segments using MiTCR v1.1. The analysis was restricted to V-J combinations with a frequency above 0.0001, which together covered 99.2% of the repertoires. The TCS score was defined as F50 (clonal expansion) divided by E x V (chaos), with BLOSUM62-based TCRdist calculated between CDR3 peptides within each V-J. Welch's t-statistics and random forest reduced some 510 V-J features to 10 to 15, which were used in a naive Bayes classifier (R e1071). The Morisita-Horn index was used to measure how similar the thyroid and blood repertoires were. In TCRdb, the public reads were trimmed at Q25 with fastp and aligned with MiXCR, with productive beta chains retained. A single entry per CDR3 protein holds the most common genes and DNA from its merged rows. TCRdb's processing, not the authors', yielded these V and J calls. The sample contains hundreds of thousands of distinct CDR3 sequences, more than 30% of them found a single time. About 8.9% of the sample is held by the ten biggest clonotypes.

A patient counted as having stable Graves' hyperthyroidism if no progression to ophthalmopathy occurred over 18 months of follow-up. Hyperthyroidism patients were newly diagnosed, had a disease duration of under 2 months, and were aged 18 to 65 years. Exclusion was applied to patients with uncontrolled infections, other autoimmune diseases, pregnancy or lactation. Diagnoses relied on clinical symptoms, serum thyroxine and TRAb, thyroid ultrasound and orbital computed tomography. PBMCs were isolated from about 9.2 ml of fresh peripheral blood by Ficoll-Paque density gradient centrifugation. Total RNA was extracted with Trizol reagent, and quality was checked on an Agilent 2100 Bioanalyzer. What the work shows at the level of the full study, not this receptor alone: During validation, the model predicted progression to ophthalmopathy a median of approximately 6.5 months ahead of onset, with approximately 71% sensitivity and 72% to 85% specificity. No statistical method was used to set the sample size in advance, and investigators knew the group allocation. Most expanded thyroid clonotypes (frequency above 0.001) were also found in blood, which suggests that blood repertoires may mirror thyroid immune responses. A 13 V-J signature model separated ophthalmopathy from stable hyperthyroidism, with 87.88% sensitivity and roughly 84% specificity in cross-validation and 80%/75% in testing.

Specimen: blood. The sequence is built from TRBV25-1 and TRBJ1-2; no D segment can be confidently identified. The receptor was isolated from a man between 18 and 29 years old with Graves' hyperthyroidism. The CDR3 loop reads CASSESGPPGYTF. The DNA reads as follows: TGTGCCAGCAGTGAATCGGGTCCTCCCGGATACACCTTC.